The 12 T cell receptor beta chains presented below share a single source sample, sequenced in a study of T cell repertoires in aging, cancer and after chemotherapy. TRB rearrangements spanning V, D and J were amplified using mixed TRB-A/B primers. TCRdb passed the multiplex PCR reads through MiXCR, listing each CDR3 protein once. This table holds over 4,500 distinct CDR3 sequences, over 45% found once. Amplification of TCR beta used genomic DNA extracted from peripheral blood. The sequencing input was blood. The origin of the receptors is a human donor in good health.

This clonotype occurred a few times. The chain combines TRBV7-3 with TRBJ1-2, with 8 bases identical to TRBD1. CDR1 SGHTA and CDR2 FQGTGA come from the germline V gene. This CDR3 has 13 residues. Germline trimming cut 5 bases from V and 8 bases from J; bases unmatched to any gene: 7. The CDR3 DNA follows: TGTGCCAGCAGCATTGGACAGGGAGTGGGCTACACCTTC. This gives the protein CASSIGQGVGYTF.

V usage is TRBV10-3 and J usage is TRBJ2-2; 11 bases are shared with TRBD1. The CDR3 has 15 amino acids. Trimming took 0 bases from V and 6 from J; bases not matched to a gene: 0. Germline V gives CDR1 ENHRY, CDR2 SYGVKD. CDR3 sequence: CAISESGQGAGELFF. The CDR3 bases are TGTGCCATCAGTGAGTCGGGACAGGGGGCCGGGGAGCTGTTTTTT.

The sample holds one count of this clonotype. The V gene is TRBV9, the J gene TRBJ1-2; no firm D call. The CDR3 spans 13 residues. Germline CDR1 reads SGDLS; CDR2 reads YYNGEE. Between the trimmed V and J ends, which lost 4 bases and 4 bases, there was a span of 11 bases. The CDR3 DNA sequence: TGTGCCAGCAGCTTATTCAGCTCCTATGGCTACACCTTC. This translates into CASSLFSSYGYTF.

This clonotype was observed a handful of times. The chain employs TRBV30 and TRBJ2-7, with a tentative D call TRBD1 (5 bases). The CDR3 runs to 12 residues. Trimming left V 2 bases short and J 3 bases short, with 8 bases between. Germline V gene sequence: CDR1 GTSNPN, CDR2 SVGIG (reference sequence). The CDR3 sequence is CAWSPGNYEQYF. The CDR3 DNA follows: TGTGCCTGGAGTCCAGGGAACTACGAGCAGTACTTC.

The chain uses TRBV18 and TRBJ2-1, with TRBD2 matching over 10 bases. CDR1 is KGHSH, CDR2 LQKENI, per germline. CDR3 length: 14 residues. The ends lost 5 bases at V and 3 bases at J; junction bases unmatched: 1. CDR3 residues: CASSGTSVYNEQFF. In DNA, the CDR3 is TGTGCCAGCTCAGGGACTAGCGTCTACAATGAGCAGTTCTTC. Variable domain in full (rest from reference TRBV18 and TRBJ2-1): NAGVMQNPRHLVRRRGQEARLRCSPMKGHSHVYWYRQLPEEGLKFMVYLQKENIIDESGMPKERFSAEFPKEGPSILRIQQVVRGDSAAYFCASSGTSVYNEQFFGPGTRLTVL.

This chain uses TRBV6-2 or TRBV6-3 with TRBJ2-2; D is unclear. V was pared by 7 bases and J by 1 base, with 16 bases between. Germline V gives CDR1 MNHEY, CDR2 SVGEGT. The CDR3 totals 16 residues. CDR3 nucleotides: TGTGCCAGCACTCGAAGAAAGGCCCAGAACACCGGGGAGCTGTTTTTT. This sequence encodes CASTRRKAQNTGELFF.

The J gene is TRBJ1-1, the V gene TRBV29-1; 7 positions agree with TRBD1. Germline lookup yields CDR1 SQVTM and CDR2 ANQGSEA. The CDR3 loop spans 11 amino acids. Trimming removed 7 bases from V and 1 base from J; junction bases left unmatched: 0. The CDR3 region is CSDRGNTEAFF. DNA for the CDR3: TGCAGCGACAGGGGGAACACTGAAGCTTTCTTT. The whole variable domain, remainder taken from reference TRBV29-1 and TRBJ1-1, is SAVISQKPSRDICQRGTSLTIQCQVDSQVTMMFWYRQQPGQSLTLIATANQGSEATYESGFVIDKFPISRPNLTFSTLTVSNMSPEDSSIYLCSDRGNTEAFFGQGTRLTVV.

This clonotype was seen only a few times. The rearrangement joins TRBV19 to TRBJ2-2; no firm D call. Germline CDR1 LNHDA, CDR2 SQIVND (reference sequence). This CDR3 is 14 amino acids long. Trimming stripped 0 bases from V and 7 bases from J, with 9 bases between. As DNA, the CDR3 is TGTGCCAGTAGTATAGATCAAATTGTCGGGGAGCTGTTTTTT. It encodes CASSIDQIVGELFF.

The chain uses TRBV5-5 and TRBJ2-7; TRBD1 matches at 7 bases. Germline V gene data show CDR1 as SGHKS and CDR2 as YYEKEE (reference sequence). V shed 3 bases and J 9 bases; nucleotides not matched to a gene: 0. CDR3 length: 10 residues. The CDR3 nucleotides read TGTGCCAGCAGCTGGACAGGGCAGTACTTC. Translating gives CASSWTGQYF.

In this sample, this clonotype is hyperexpanded. The V and J genes are TRBV29-1 and TRBJ2-5; D not certain. The CDR3 has 15 amino acids. CDR1 is SQVTM, CDR2 ANQGSEA, per germline. Trimming removed 0 bases from V and 2 bases from J, with 13 bases in between. The CDR3 nucleotides are TGCAGCGTTGAAGAAGGGTTGGGCAGACAAGAGACCCAGTACTTC. Translating it yields CSVEEGLGRQETQYF.

J is TRBJ2-1 and V is TRBV6-5; tentative D call: TRBD1 (5 bases). Trimming cost V 6 bases and J 4 bases, with 16 bases left between them. The CDR3 contains 15 residues. Per the germline V gene, CDR1 is MNHEY and CDR2 is SVGAGI. The CDR3 is CASRDTFSTYNEQFF. Written as DNA, the CDR3 is TGTGCCAGCAGGGACACTTTTAGCACTTACAATGAGCAGTTCTTC.

This clonotype appeared a few times. The gene calls are TRBV30 and TRBJ2-7; D is ambiguous. Germline V gives CDR1 GTSNPN, CDR2 SVGIG (reference sequence). V lost 5 bases to trimming and J lost 1 base, with 6 bases between them. The CDR3 extends over 11 amino acids. For the CDR3, the DNA is TGTGCCTGGCGGGTGTCCTACGAGCAGTACTTC. Residues: CAWRVSYEQYF.